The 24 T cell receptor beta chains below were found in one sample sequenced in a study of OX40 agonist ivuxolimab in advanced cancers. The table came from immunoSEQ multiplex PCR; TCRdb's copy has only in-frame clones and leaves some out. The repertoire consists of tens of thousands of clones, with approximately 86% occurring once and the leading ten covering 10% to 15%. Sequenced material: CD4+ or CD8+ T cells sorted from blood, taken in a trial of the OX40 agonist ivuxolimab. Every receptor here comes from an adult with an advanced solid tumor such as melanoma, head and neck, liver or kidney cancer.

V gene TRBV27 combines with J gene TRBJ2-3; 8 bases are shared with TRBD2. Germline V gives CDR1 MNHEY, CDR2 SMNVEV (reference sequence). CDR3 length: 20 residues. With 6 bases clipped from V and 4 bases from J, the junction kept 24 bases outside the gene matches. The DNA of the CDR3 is TGTGCCAGCAGGAAAACCGGGACTAGTGGGGGGGCAGGGAGTCCAGATACGCAGTATTTT. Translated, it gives CASRKTGTSGGAGSPDTQYF.

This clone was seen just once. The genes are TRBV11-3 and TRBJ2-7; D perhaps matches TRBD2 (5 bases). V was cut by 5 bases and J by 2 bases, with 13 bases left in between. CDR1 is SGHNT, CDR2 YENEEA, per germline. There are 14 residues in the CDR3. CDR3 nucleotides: TGTGCCAGCAGCCGACGGGGAGTCCCCTACGAGCAGTACTTC. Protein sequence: CASSRRGVPYEQYF.

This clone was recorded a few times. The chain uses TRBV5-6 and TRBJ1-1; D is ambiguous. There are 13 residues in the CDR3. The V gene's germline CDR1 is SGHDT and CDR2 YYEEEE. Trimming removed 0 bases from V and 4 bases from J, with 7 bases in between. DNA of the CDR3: TGTGCCAGCAGCTTGGTAATTCCCACTGAAGCTTTCTTT. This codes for CASSLVIPTEAFF. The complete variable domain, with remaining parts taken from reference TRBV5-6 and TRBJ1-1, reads DAGVTQSPTHLIKTRGQQVTLRCSPKSGHDTVSWYQQALGQGPQFIFQYYEEEERQRGNFPDRFSGHQFPNYSSELNVNALLLGDSALYLCASSLVIPTEAFFGQGTRLTVV.

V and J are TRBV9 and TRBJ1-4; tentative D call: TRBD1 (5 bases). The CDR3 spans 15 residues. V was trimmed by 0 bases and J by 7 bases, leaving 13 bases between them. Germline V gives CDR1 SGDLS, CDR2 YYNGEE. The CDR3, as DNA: TGTGCCAGCAGCGTAGGGGGCCGGAGCGGTGAAAAACTGTTTTTT. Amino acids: CASSVGGRSGEKLFF.

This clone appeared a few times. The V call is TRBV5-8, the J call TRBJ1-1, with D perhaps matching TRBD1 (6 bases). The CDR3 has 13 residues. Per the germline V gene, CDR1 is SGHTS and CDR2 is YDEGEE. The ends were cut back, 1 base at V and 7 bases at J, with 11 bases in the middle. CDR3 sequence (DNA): TGTGCCAGCAGCTTGAGCGGACAGCGTGAAGCTTTCTTT. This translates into CASSLSGQREAFF.

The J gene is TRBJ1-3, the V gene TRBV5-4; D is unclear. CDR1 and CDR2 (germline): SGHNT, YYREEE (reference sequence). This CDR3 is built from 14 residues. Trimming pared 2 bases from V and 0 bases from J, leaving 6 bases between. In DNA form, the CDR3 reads TGTGCCAGCAGCTTCGACTCCTCTGGAAACACCATATATTTT. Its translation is CASSFDSSGNTIYF.

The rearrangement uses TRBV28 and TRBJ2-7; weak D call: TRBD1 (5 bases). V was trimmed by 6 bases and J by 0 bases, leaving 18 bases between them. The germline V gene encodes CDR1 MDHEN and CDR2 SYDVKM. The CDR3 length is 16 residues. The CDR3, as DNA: TGTGCCAGCAGCACAGGATTTGAACACCCCTCCTACGAGCAGTACTTC. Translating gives CASSTGFEHPSYEQYF.

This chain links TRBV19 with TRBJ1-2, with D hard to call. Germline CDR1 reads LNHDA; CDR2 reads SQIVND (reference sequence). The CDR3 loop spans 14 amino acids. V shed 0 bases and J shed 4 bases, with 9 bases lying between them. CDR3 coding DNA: TGTGCCAGTAGTATAGACCTGGAGGCCTATGGCTACACCTTC. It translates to CASSIDLEAYGYTF.

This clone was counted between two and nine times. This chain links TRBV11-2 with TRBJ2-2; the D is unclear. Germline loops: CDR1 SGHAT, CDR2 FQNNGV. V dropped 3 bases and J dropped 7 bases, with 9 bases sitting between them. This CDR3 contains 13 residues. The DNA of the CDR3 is TGTGCCAGCAGCTTCTCATTGATCGGGGAGCTGTTTTTT. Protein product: CASSFSLIGELFF.

The CDR3 coding sequence is TGCGCCAGCAGCTTGGAACTGAACACTGAAGCTTTCTTT. This sequence encodes CASSLELNTEAFF. The chain combines TRBV5-1 with TRBJ1-1; D unclear. Germline V gives CDR1 SGHRS, CDR2 YFSETQ. The CDR3 runs 13 residues. V shed 0 bases and J shed 0 bases, with 3 bases lying between them.

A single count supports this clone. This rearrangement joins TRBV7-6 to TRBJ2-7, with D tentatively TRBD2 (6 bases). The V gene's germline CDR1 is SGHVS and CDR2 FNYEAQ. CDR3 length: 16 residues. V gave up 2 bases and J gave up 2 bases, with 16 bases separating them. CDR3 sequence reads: CASSLRSGGTTYEQYF. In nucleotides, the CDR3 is TGTGCCAGCAGCTTAAGGAGCGGCGGGACGACCTACGAGCAGTACTTC.

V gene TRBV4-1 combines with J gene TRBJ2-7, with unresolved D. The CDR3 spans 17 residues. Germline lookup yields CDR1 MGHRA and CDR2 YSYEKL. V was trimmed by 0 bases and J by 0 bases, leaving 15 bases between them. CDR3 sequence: CASSQEPEALSSYEQYF. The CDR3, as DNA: TGCGCCAGCAGCCAAGAACCCGAAGCCTTGAGCTCCTACGAGCAGTACTTC.

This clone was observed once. CDR3 region: CASSSSGGVYNEQFF. The CDR3 DNA reads TGTGCCAGTAGTTCTAGCGGGGGGGTCTACAATGAGCAGTTCTTC. The chain links TRBV19 to TRBJ2-1; 12 nucleotides line up with TRBD2. Germline V gives CDR1 LNHDA, CDR2 SQIVND (reference sequence). Trimming removed 5 bases from V and 3 bases from J; junction bases left unmatched: 2. The CDR3 length is 15 residues.

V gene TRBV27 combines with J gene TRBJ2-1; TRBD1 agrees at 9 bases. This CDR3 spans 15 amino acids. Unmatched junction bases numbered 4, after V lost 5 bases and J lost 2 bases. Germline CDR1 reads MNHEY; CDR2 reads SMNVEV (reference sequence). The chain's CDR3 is CASSPGTGTYNEQFF. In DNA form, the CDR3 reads TGTGCCAGCAGTCCCGGGACAGGGACCTACAATGAGCAGTTCTTC.

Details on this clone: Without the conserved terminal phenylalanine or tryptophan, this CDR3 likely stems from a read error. CDR3 residues: CASSSRDRNSPLHL. The CDR3 region has the DNA TGTGCCAGCAGCTCGCGGGACAGAAATTCACCCCTCCACCTT. The gene calls are TRBV13 and TRBJ1-6; 7 bases map to TRBD1. J was trimmed by 7 bases and V by 4 bases; bases with no gene match: 4. Germline V gene sequence: CDR1 PRHDT, CDR2 FYEKMQ (reference sequence). The CDR3 contains 14 residues.

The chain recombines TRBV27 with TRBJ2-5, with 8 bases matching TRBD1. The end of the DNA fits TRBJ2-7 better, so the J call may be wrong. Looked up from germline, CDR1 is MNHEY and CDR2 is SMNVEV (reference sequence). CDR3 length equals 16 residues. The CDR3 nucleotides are TGTGCCAGCAGTCCCTCGCAGGGACAGGAGACCTACGAGCAGTACTTC. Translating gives CASSPSQGQETYEQYF.

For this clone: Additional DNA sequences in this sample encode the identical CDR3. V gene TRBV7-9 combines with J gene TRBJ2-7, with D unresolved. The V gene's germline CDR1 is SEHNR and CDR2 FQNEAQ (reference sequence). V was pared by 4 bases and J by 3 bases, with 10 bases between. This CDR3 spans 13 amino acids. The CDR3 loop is CASSSGISYEQYF. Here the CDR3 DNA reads TGTGCCAGCAGCTCTGGAATAAGCTACGAGCAGTACTTC.

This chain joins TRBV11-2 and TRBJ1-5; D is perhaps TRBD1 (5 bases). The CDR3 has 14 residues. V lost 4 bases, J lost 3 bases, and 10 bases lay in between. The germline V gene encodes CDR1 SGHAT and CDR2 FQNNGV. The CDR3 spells CASSSGTPNQPQHF. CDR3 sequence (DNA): TGTGCCAGCAGCTCCGGGACTCCCAATCAGCCCCAGCATTTT.

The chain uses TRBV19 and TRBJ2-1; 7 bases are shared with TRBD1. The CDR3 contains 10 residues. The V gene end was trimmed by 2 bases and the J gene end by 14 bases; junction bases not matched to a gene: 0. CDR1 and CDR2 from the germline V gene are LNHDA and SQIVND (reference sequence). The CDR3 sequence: CASSITGEFF. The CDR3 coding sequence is TGTGCCAGTAGTATAACAGGGGAGTTCTTC.

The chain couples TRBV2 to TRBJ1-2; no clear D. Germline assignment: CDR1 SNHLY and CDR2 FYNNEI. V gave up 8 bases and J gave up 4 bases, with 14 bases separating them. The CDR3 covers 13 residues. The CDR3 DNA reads TGTGCCAGCCCTAGCACAAAGGCCTATGGCTACACCTTC. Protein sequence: CASPSTKAYGYTF.

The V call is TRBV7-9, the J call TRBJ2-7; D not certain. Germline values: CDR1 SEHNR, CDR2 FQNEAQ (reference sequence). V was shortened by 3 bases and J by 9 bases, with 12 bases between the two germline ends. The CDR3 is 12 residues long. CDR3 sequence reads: CASSFGLTGQYF. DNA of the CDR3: TGTGCCAGCAGCTTCGGGCTTACGGGGCAGTACTTC. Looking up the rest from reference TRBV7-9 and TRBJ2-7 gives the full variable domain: DTGVSQNPRHKITKRGQNVTFRCDPISEHNRLYWYRQTLGQGPEFLTYFQNEAQLEKSRLLSDRFSAERPKGSFSTLEIQRTEQGDSAMYLCASSFGLTGQYFGPGTRLTVT.

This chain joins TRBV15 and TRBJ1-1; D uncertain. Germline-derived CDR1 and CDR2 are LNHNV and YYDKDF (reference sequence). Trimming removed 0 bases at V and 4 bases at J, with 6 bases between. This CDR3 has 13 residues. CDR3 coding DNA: TGTGCCACCAGCAGAGATGTCGGCACTGAAGCTTTCTTT. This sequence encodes CATSRDVGTEAFF.

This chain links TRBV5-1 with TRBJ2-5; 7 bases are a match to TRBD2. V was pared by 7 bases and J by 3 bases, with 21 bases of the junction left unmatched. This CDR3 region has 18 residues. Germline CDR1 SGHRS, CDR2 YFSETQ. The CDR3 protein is CASQERDLRGEGEETQYF. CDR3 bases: TGCGCCAGCCAAGAGCGGGACCTCCGGGGGGAAGGAGAAGAGACCCAGTACTTC.

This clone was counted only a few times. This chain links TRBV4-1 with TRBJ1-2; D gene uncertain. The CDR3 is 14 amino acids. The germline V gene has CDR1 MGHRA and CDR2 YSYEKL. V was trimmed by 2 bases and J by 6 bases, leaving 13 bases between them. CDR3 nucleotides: TGCGCCAGCAGCCAAAGAGGGTGGGCTGATGGCTACACCTTC. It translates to CASSQRGWADGYTF.